This T cell receptor (beta chain) originates from a study of cytomegalovirus exposure and HLA in healthy donors. Study-level points and caveats: When a later analysis was performed, an Asian-associated ancestry cluster reportedly had fewer N-insertions than the roughly 700-donor mean. The study flagged roughly 160 TCR beta chains as cytomegalovirus-associated. A previous analysis found most TCR beta V segments productive roughly 90% or roughly 30% of the time.

Amplification used 60 Vbeta primers and 13 Jbeta primers. Produced via immunoSEQ multiplex PCR; TCRdb's table is partial and in-frame only. The repertoire holds roughly 150,000 clones, with 65% to 70% as singletons. Germline-derived CDR1 and CDR2 are MNHEY and SVGAGI. This CDR3 is 14 amino acids long. The J segment lost 2 bases and the V segment lost 6 bases, leaving 4 bases of the junction unmatched. Donors in the study were healthy people who gave bone marrow. In its sample, this clone was seen a few times. The target antigen is unknown. This TCR was sampled from a man aged 25-45 years in good health and CMV-seropositive. Sequencing was done on a sample of PBMCs. V gene TRBV6-5 combines with J gene TRBJ2-3, with 8 bases fitting TRBD1. As DNA, the CDR3 is TGTGCCAGCAGACCCAGGGGGCTCACAGATACGCAGTATTTT. Protein: CASRPRGLTDTQYF.